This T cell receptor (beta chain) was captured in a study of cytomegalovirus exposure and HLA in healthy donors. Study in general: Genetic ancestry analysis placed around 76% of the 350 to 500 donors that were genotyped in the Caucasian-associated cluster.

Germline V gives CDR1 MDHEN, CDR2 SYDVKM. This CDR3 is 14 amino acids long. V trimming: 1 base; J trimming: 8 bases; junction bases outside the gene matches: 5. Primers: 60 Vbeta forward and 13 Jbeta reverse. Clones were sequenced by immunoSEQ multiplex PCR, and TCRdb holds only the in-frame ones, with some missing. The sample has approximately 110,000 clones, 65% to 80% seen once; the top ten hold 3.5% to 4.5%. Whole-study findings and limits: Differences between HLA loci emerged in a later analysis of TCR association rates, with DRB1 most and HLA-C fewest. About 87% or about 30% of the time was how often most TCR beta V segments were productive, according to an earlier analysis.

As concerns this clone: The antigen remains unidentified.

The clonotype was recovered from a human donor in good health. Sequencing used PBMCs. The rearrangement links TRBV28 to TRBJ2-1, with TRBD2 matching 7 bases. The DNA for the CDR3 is TGTGCCAGCAGTTTATCAGCGGGATGGGATGAGCAGTTCTTC. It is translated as CASSLSAGWDEQFF.